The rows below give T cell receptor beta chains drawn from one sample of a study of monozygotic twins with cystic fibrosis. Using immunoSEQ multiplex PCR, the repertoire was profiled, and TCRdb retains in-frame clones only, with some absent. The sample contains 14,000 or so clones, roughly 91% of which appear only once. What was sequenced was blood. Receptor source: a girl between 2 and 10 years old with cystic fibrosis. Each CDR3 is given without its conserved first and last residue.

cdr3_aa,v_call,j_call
ASSQGATVNEKLF,TRBV4-3,TRBJ1-4
ASSHLDRGRDYGYT,TRBV14,TRBJ1-2
ASSASGNTIY,TRBV9,TRBJ1-3
ASSLGLAGHPNTGELF,TRBV5-1,TRBJ2-2
ASSLLAGELF,TRBV27,TRBJ2-2
SALLNTEAF,TRBV29-1,TRBJ1-1
ASSIGGTQY,TRBV19,TRBJ2-3
ASSFLGGYT,TRBV28,TRBJ1-2
ASSYFRQGNYSNQPQH,TRBV6-7,TRBJ1-5
ASSRQGVNNEKLF,TRBV5-4,TRBJ1-4
ASSLPGDTQY,TRBV2,TRBJ2-3
ASSPQGSNQPQH,TRBV19,TRBJ1-5
ASSLLSHVSNEQF,TRBV27,TRBJ2-1
ASRAGRNYEQY,TRBV10-2,TRBJ2-7
ASSYGLYLQETQY,TRBV7-9,TRBJ2-5
ASSVGGYPGRTNTEAF,TRBV9,TRBJ1-1
SARTTGTRSTDTQY,TRBV29-1,TRBJ2-3
ASSQNRGQETQY,TRBV14,TRBJ2-5
ASKGLASDTQY,TRBV6-1,TRBJ2-3
ASVSGVSNQPQH,TRBV28,TRBJ1-5
ASSFLDRTRTDTQY,TRBV19,TRBJ2-3
ASSFNFRGNQPQH,TRBV28,TRBJ1-5
ASSGFSYEQY,TRBV6-6,TRBJ2-7
ASSLERAGRPQY,TRBV7-2,TRBJ2-5
ASSPGPGSYNEQF,TRBV9,TRBJ2-1
ASSFLLAGRHEQF,TRBV7-9,TRBJ2-1
ASSSMSGNQETQY,TRBV5-1,TRBJ2-5
ASSLWGRGVGEKLF,TRBV28,TRBJ1-4
ASSEPAVGWTINLYEQY,TRBV6-1,TRBJ2-7
ASSTREGPNTEAF,TRBV11-3,TRBJ1-1
ASSIGPSSRY,TRBV19,TRBJ2-3
ASSLDRVNTEAF,TRBV5-5,TRBJ1-1
ATSREGAHEQY,TRBV13,TRBJ2-7
ASSSLTSYHYNEQF,TRBV27,TRBJ2-1
ASSFLSRDRGTNQPQH,TRBV28,TRBJ1-5
ASSQAKTTDTQY,TRBV4-2,TRBJ2-3
ASSDRLNQPQH,TRBV28,TRBJ1-5
SVESGTSGSRSTDTQY,TRBV29-1,TRBJ2-3
ASSGDPTGGPALNTEAF,TRBV9,TRBJ1-1
ASSGDRGNEQY,TRBV2,TRBJ2-7
ASSLVFWDSGANVLT,TRBV7-8,TRBJ2-6
ASSFGTGEAYEQY,TRBV5-1,TRBJ2-7
ASSSRIAWAQETQY,TRBV19,TRBJ2-5
ASSEREAHGYT,TRBV6-1,TRBJ1-2
ASSYSGGRRADTQY,TRBV6-5,TRBJ2-3
ASSQTGKLGAGELF,TRBV6-6,TRBJ2-2
ASIDNTIY,TRBV5-1,TRBJ1-3
ASSLLPSGVGETQY,TRBV11-1,TRBJ2-5
ASSWDGNTEAF,TRBV6-5,TRBJ1-1
ASTRGKGAESYGYT,TRBV12-5,TRBJ1-2
ASSPPGGSSYNEQF,TRBV18,TRBJ2-1
ASSLSNYLTGELF,TRBV27,TRBJ2-2
ASSLGTVNQPQH,TRBV11-2,TRBJ1-5
ASSSLAGGYNEQF,TRBV6-6,TRBJ2-1
ASSPSGADQPQH,TRBV18,TRBJ1-5
ASSSGLAGYNEQF,TRBV5-1,TRBJ2-1
ASSPGLAGGFSYEQY,TRBV4-3,TRBJ2-7
AWSIMASEQY,TRBV30,TRBJ2-7
ASSVPASGSTDTQY,TRBV9,TRBJ2-3